The clone carrying this T cell receptor beta chain occurred once. V was pared by 6 bases and J by 4 bases, with 11 bases of the junction left unmatched. This CDR3 spans 16 amino acids. Germline values: CDR1 SNHLY, CDR2 FYNNEI. TCRdb keeps only in-frame clones here, not all; method: immunoSEQ multiplex PCR. The repertoire holds 130,000 or so clones, with roughly 80% as singletons. The sample belongs to a study of cytotoxic CD8 clonotypes in ibrutinib-treated CLL. The chain joins TRBV2 to TRBJ1-1; 10 positions match TRBD1. The sample in question was PBMCs, obtained after 12 months of ibrutinib treatment. The sequence derives from a human donor with chronic lymphocytic leukemia. In DNA form, the CDR3 reads TGTGCCAGCAGCCTGGACAGGGGGGAGGGAGCCACTGAAGCTTTCTTT. Amino acids: CASSLDRGEGATEAFF.